The T cell receptor beta chain under discussion was sequenced for a study of vaccination effects on CD4 cells after COVID-19 (dated by TCRdb to between 2021 and 2022). Concerning the study at large: Post-vaccine samples across the study were collected a median of 72 days after the second dose, with a range of 14 to 241. The full study included around nine COVID-19 convalescent patients and a handful of SARS-CoV-2-naive healthy vaccine recipients. Cultures from other donors in the study were sequenced with the Oncomine TCR Beta short-read assay on an Illumina iSeq 100. The study compared SARS-CoV-2 spike-specific CD4+ TCR repertoires before and after mRNA vaccination in COVID-19 convalescent patients and infection-naive vaccine recipients.

A remark on this clone: The clone's antigen remains unknown. Base qualities are missing; no much larger clone stands one base away.

Points the paper makes about the study in general: Limitations of the study were the small number of convalescent patients and the absence of early post-infection timepoints. Marked clonal contraction was observed in both infection-induced and vaccine-induced clones at late post-vaccination timepoints, consistent with waning T cell responses. In healthy vaccine recipients, vaccine-induced clones were almost all SARS-CoV-2 mono-reactive, with only 1 of 255 cross-reactive with common cold coronaviruses.

To identify antigen-specific CD4+ T cell clonotypes by their expansion, the ViraFEST assay first stimulated PBMC with viral peptide pools and then applied TCR sequencing. After less than 13 days of culture, CD4+ T cells were isolated with the EasySep CD4+ T cell isolation kit. Participants received two doses of either the BNT162b2 or the mRNA-1273 mRNA SARS-CoV-2 vaccine. Healthy vaccine recipients had no prior SARS-CoV-2 infection, confirmed by negative nucleocapsid antibodies before and after vaccination. Some 2 million PBMC per well were cultured in IMDM with around 5.3% human AB serum, about 9.4 IU/ml IL-2 and gentamicin, plus 10 ug/ml peptides. Half of the culture medium was replaced with fresh IL-2-containing medium on days 3 and 7. Each peptide stimulation condition was cultured in triplicate wells unless otherwise noted. PBMC were separated from whole blood using Ficoll-Paque Plus gradient centrifugation and were then either cryopreserved at -140C or used fresh. The spike proteins of SARS-CoV-2 and of the common cold coronaviruses HCoV-NL63, HCoV-OC43 and HCoV-229E were spanned by overlapping peptide pools. Genomic DNA was extracted from cultured CD4+ T cells with the QIAamp micro DNA kit.

The library was obtained by the immunoSEQ multiplex PCR assay. DNA from the CD4+ T cells that had been cultured and isolated underwent TCR beta CDR3 sequencing. As for the authors' bioinformatics: Non-productive TCR sequences were removed and reads were trimmed to the CDR3 region, keeping CDR3s of at least 7 amino acids. The MANAFEST web app was used to identify antigen-specific clonotypes by comparing expansion in peptide wells with expansion in reference cultures. Positive clones required FDR<0.05 expansion versus reference and all other wells, odds ratio above 5, and frequency above 0.1% in two replicate wells. A clonotype was called cross-reactive if it was significantly expanded both in SARS-CoV-2 spike wells and in at least one common cold coronavirus spike condition. CDR3 similarity was assessed by Levenshtein distance with the stringdist R package, and unrooted trees were built with ape in R 3.6.1. The table was pulled from immuneACCESS by TCRdb, which kept in-frame rearrangements only. Such tables lose some clones; where checked, under half of the loss comes from unresolved V genes, and the rest has no known cause. Clone size and V and J calls were adopted from that table, with D and trimming inferred from the DNA. In this sample the table shows tens of thousands of clones, 70% to 85% of which occur a single time. In total, the top ten clones hold less than 2% of the sample.

V has 5 bases trimmed and J has 8 bases trimmed; junction bases matching no gene number 7. Taken from cysteine to phenylalanine, the CDR3 has 13 residues. The entry retains the CDR3 DNA only, 39 bases that are in frame from base 1. The CDR1 and CDR2 encoded by the germline V gene (reference sequence) are GTSNPN and SVGIG. The receptor chain draws on TRBV30 and TRBJ1-3; 9 nucleotides in the junction match TRBD1. The sample consisted of CD4+ T cells from PBMCs cultured with HCoV-229E spike peptides, taken after COVID-19 vaccination. The label giving this sample's cell subset or site can be read as: HCoV-229E spike overlapping peptide pool stimulation. This receptor was taken from a human donor who received a COVID-19 vaccine. The CDR3 has the sequence CAWYQTGGYTIYF. The DNA sequence follows: TGTGCCTGGTACCAGACAGGGGGGTACACCATATATTTT.